The clone carrying this T cell receptor (beta chain) showed up just once. Trimming shortened V by 2 bases and J by 5 bases, and 12 bases separated the two germline ends. Germline CDR1 is KGHSH and CDR2 is LQKENI. This CDR3 is built from 15 residues. This sample stems from a study of blood T cell repertoires in COVID-19. Assay: immunoSEQ multiplex PCR; the TCRdb copy retains only in-frame clones and omits some. The profile covers about 270,000 clones, with roughly 85% appearing a single time and about 14% taken by the ten largest. What was sequenced was peripheral blood. The V call is TRBV18, the J call TRBJ1-4, with D perhaps TRBD1 (5 bases). The clonotype originates from a human donor in a cohort sampled during active COVID-19. CDR3 in DNA: TGTGCCAGCTCACCAAGGGCCGGGGGAAATGAAAAACTGTTTTTT. It is translated as CASSPRAGGNEKLFF.